The clone carrying this T cell receptor beta chain was picked up one time. The CDR3 runs to 12 residues. Trimming took off 5 bases at V and 9 bases at J, with 8 bases between the two ends. Per germline, CDR1 SEHNR and CDR2 FQNEAQ (reference sequence). The sample is drawn from a study of blood T cell repertoires in COVID-19. Profiling relied on immunoSEQ multiplex PCR, and the TCRdb table lists in-frame clones only, not all of them. Of about 430,000 clones in the sample, 85% to 90% were seen once. Material for sequencing was peripheral blood. The TCR sequence derives from a man aged 18 to 35 with COVID-19, enrolled during active disease. This chain joins TRBV7-9 and TRBJ1-6; D not certain. CDR3 region: CASSTHASPLHF. The CDR3 coding sequence is TGTGCCAGCAGCACACACGCTTCACCCCTCCACTTT.